The entry below describes one T cell receptor (beta chain). The data were taken from a study of blood T cell repertoires in COVID-19. Study details: T cells, B-cell-depleted T cells, or PBMCs provided the cDNA or gDNA that served as material.

Per the authors' pipeline: Reference gene primer amplification in the assay estimated nucleated cell counts. Some clones are missing from TCRdb's copy, which holds only in-frame ones; the method was immunoSEQ multiplex PCR. The V and J calls and the clone size are those of that table, but D and trimming were determined from the DNA. The table includes some 160,000 clones, approximately 91% detected once. The CDR3 extends over 13 amino acids. The germline CDR1 and CDR2 sequences are SGHAT and FQNNGV. V lost 6 bases and J 2 bases, leaving 11 bases between the germline ends. The chain joins TRBV11-2 to TRBJ2-7, with a tentative D call TRBD2 (5 bases). Sequenced material: peripheral blood. The TCR comes from a man aged 18 to 30 with acute or convalescent COVID-19. CDR3 nucleotides: TGTGCCAGCAGTCTTGGTAGCGCCTACGAGCAGTACTTC. Protein: CASSLGSAYEQYF.